The clone carrying this T cell receptor beta chain appeared once. Antigen: not known. This record belongs to a study of chemoradiotherapy in HPV16-positive cancers. Whole-study results and caveats: In HPV16-positive patients, HPV-responsive T-cell expansion tracked better recurrence-free survival. Candidate HPV-specific clones and E7-related TCR motifs grew in tumor during treatment.

The data were produced by immunoSEQ multiplex PCR, yet TCRdb's version contains in-frame clones alone and is incomplete. The data hold 7,700 or so clones, with around 70% observed a single time. CDR1 and CDR2 (germline): MNHEY, SMNVEV (reference sequence). The CDR3 extends over 16 amino acids. V was clipped by 3 bases and J by 7 bases; unmatched bases: 12. This sample was gathered from a patient who underwent chemoradiotherapy. This clonotype originated in a human donor with HPV-associated anogenital cancer. The rearrangement joins TRBV27 to TRBJ2-5; TRBD1 agrees at 9 bases. The CDR3 loop reads CASSFRYTGGAGTQYF. The CDR3 DNA is TGTGCCAGCAGTTTCCGTTACACAGGGGGCGCGGGGACCCAGTACTTC.